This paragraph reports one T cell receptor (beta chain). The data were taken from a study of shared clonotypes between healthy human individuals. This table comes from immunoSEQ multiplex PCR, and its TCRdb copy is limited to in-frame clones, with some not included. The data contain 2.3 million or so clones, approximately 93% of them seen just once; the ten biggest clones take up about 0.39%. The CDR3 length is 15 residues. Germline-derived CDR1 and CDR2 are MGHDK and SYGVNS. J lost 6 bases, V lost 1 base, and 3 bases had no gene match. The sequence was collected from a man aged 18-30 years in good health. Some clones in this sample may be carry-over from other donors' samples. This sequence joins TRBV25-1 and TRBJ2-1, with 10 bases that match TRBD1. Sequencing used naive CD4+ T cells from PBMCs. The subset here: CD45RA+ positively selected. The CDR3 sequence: CASSESGQGVNEQFF. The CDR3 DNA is TGTGCCAGCAGTGAATCAGGACAGGGGGTCAATGAGCAGTTCTTC.